This entry concerns a single T cell receptor (beta chain). The sample originates from a study of blood T cell repertoires in COVID-19. Study in general: Whether acute or convalescent, the COVID-19 samples came from the United States, Italy and Spain. T cells, B-cell-depleted T cells, or PBMCs provided the cDNA or gDNA that served as material.

Participants reported their clinical history, and cohort assignment relied on those reports. Contact with a PCR-confirmed or clinician-diagnosed COVID-19 case occurred within 2 weeks of entry. V was clipped by 5 bases and J by 3 bases, with 13 bases between them. Germline loops: CDR1 MNHEY, CDR2 SVGEGT. The CDR3 has 14 residues. Assay used: immunoSEQ multiplex PCR; TCRdb lists only in-frame clones, some missing. The sample has some 180,000 clones, less than 90% seen once. The receptor's source is a woman under 40 who had been exposed to COVID-19. The sequenced sample consisted of PBMCs or T cells enriched from blood (not recorded which). The J gene is TRBJ1-2, the V gene TRBV6-2 or TRBV6-3, with D maybe TRBD1 (5 bases). The CDR3: CASSTPGGYYGYTF. The CDR3 bases are TGTGCCAGCAGTACCCCGGGGGGGTACTATGGCTACACCTTC.